The 11 T cell receptor beta chains presented below share a single source sample, sequenced in a study of blood T cell repertoires in COVID-19. The protocol was immunoSEQ multiplex PCR, while the TCRdb copy is restricted to in-frame clones and leaves out a portion. Counted here are under 450,000 clones, around 88% occurring once; the ten biggest clones make up less than 9%. The sequenced sample consisted of peripheral blood. These receptors originate from a woman aged 60-75 years with COVID-19, enrolled during active disease.

The chain couples TRBV5-5 to TRBJ1-1; D is ambiguous. CDR3 length: 14 amino acids. Germline CDR1 SGHKS, CDR2 YYEKEE (reference sequence). With 4 bases removed from V and 0 bases from J, the gap between germline ends came to 10 bases. The CDR3: CASSEALMNTEAFF. DNA for the CDR3: TGTGCCAGCAGCGAGGCCTTGATGAACACTGAAGCTTTCTTT.

The chain has TRBV4-1 and TRBJ2-7; 8 bases are a match to TRBD2. V gave up 1 base and J gave up 6 bases; unmatched junction bases: 14. CDR3 length: 17 amino acids. Germline V gene lookup returns CDR1 MGHRA and CDR2 YSYEKL. In nucleotides, the CDR3 is TGCGCCAGCAGCCAAGGGCGGCTGGGACTAGTTCCTTCCGAGCAGTACTTC. It translates to CASSQGRLGLVPSEQYF.

V is TRBV9 and J is TRBJ2-7, with TRBD2 matching over 8 bases. This CDR3 has 15 residues. Germline CDR1 SGDLS, CDR2 YYNGEE. Losses at the gene ends were 0 bases for V and 5 bases for J; bases not matched to a gene: 7. The CDR3 reads CASSVGSGGAHEQYF. The CDR3 coding sequence is TGTGCCAGCAGCGTAGGGTCCGGGGGGGCCCACGAGCAGTACTTC.

This chain connects TRBV6-6 to TRBJ1-2; D unclear. The germline gives CDR1 MNHNY, CDR2 SVGAGI (reference sequence). This CDR3 has 15 amino acids. V lost 5 bases and J 1 base, leaving 14 bases between the germline ends. The CDR3 bases are TGTGCCAGCAGTATACGGAGTCAAAATAACTATGGCTACACCTTC. Residues: CASSIRSQNNYGYTF.

Details on this clone: This sample also contains other DNA sequences that code for the same CDR3. V and J are TRBV10-2 and TRBJ1-1; no firm D call. V was shortened by 8 bases and J by 1 base, with 8 bases between the two germline ends. CDR1 WSHSY and CDR2 SAAADI come from the germline V gene. The CDR3 is made up of 12 amino acids. Here the CDR3 DNA reads TGCGCCAGCCGGCGGGAGAACACTGAAGCTTTCTTT. This gives the protein CASRRENTEAFF.

V usage is TRBV7-9 and J usage is TRBJ1-3; tentatively, D is TRBD1 (5 bases). Germline V gene lookup returns CDR1 SEHNR and CDR2 FQNEAQ (reference sequence). The CDR3 totals 16 residues. The V and J ends lost 5 bases and 4 bases respectively, with 18 bases between them. DNA for the CDR3: TGTGCCAGCAGCCCACAGGCAGGGCGGCAGGGAAACACCATATATTTT. This codes for CASSPQAGRQGNTIYF.

V and J are TRBV6-1 and TRBJ1-2; D remains ambiguous. Between the trimmed V and J ends, which lost 3 bases and 2 bases, there was a span of 7 bases. This CDR3 has 13 amino acids. CDR1 MNHNS and CDR2 SASEGT come from the germline V gene. CDR3 region: CASSDARNYGYTF. The CDR3 bases are TGTGCCAGCAGTGATGCCAGAAACTATGGCTACACCTTC.

The rearrangement links TRBV21-1 to TRBJ2-5; the listed D gene, TRBD2, was not tested against the DNA. TRBV21-1 is shown as a pseudogene. This CDR3 has 18 amino acids. The CDR3 coding sequence is TGTGCCAGCAGCAAATCGGCTAGCGGGGGCCAAAACCAAGAGACCCAGTACTTC. Amino acids: CASSKSASGGQNQETQYF.

The CDR3 is CASSAGGFGNTIYF. As DNA, the CDR3 is TGTGCCAGCAGTGCAGGGGGCTTTGGAAACACCATATATTTT. The chain links TRBV2 to TRBJ1-3; 8 bases match TRBD1. J was trimmed by 3 bases and V by 4 bases; bases with no gene match: 2. CDR3 size: 14 residues. CDR1 SNHLY and CDR2 FYNNEI come from the germline V gene.

This clone was seen just once. The V and J genes are TRBV14 and TRBJ1-2; possibly TRBD1 for D (5 bases). Germline assignment: CDR1 SGHDN and CDR2 FVKESK. There are 17 residues in the CDR3. V was pared by 4 bases and J by 1 base, with 19 bases between. DNA of the CDR3: TGTGCCAGCAGCCCTCAAATTCAGGCAGGGCATAACTATGGCTACACCTTC. It specifies CASSPQIQAGHNYGYTF.

This chain links TRBV14 with TRBJ1-1; 8 positions match TRBD1. CDR1 is SGHDN, CDR2 FVKESK, per germline. J was trimmed by 0 bases and V by 2 bases; bases with no gene match: 5. The CDR3 is 16 amino acids. The CDR3 reads CASSQIPQGVNTEAFF. The DNA of the CDR3 is TGTGCCAGCAGCCAAATACCACAGGGGGTGAACACTGAAGCTTTCTTT.